This record looks at one T cell receptor (beta chain) sequence and its context. Its antigen is not identified. The sample belongs to a study of T-cell memory formation after mild COVID-19. About the research overall: TCR clusters were largely donor specific. Whole-study findings and limits: Clones shrinking between day 15 and 85 showed a balanced CD4/CD8 split, and those that grew later tilted toward CD4+. Memory from before infection featured some responding clones, which suggests cross-reactive memory joined.

Trimming left V 2 bases short and J 1 base short, with 15 bases between. Germline V CDR1 and CDR2: LNHNV, YYDKDF (reference sequence). The CDR3 spans 17 residues. TCR alpha and TCR beta cDNA libraries carrying sample barcodes and UMIs were produced by 5'RACE using constant-segment primers. TCRdb reprocessed the 5' RACE reads via MiXCR and lists one record per CDR3 protein. The sample includes 450,000 to 700,000 distinct CDR3 sequences, more than 15% of them seen just once. The sample consisted of PBMCs or a T cell subset sorted from them (not recorded which). This chain joins TRBV15 and TRBJ1-3, with unresolved D. The origin of this receptor is an adult woman who had mild COVID-19 (a few samples of this study predate the infection). Cell type and time point are not known. The CDR3 sequence is CATSRTGVLNSGNTIYF. CDR3 coding DNA: TGTGCCACCAGCAGAACTGGGGTCCTCAATTCTGGAAACACCATATATTTT.